This T cell receptor beta chain was retrieved from a study of blood T cell repertoires in COVID-19. Turning to the study itself: T cells, B-cell-depleted T cells, or PBMCs provided the cDNA or gDNA that served as material.

Trimming cost V 3 bases and J 0 bases; bases outside gene matches: 4. The CDR3 is 17 residues long. Germline lookup yields CDR1 LGHNA and CDR2 YSLEER. The repertoire was sequenced with immunoSEQ multiplex PCR; TCRdb's copy has only in-frame clones and lacks some. Of about 82,000 clones detected, 78% appear once; the ten largest clones hold approximately 34%. This sequence originates from a man aged 55-75 years with COVID-19, enrolled during active disease. The rearrangement joins TRBV4-3 to TRBJ1-4; 10 bases are shared with TRBD1. The sequencing input was peripheral blood. The CDR3 sequence: CASSQSGQGATNEKLFF. Written as DNA, the CDR3 is TGCGCCAGCAGCCAGAGCGGACAGGGGGCAACTAATGAAAAACTGTTTTTT.